These 7 T cell receptor beta chains share one sample of origin, sequenced in a study of blood T cell repertoires in COVID-19. Sequenced by immunoSEQ multiplex PCR; TCRdb stores in-frame clones only, minus some. The repertoire holds over 200,000 clones, with 86% as singletons. Sequencing used PBMCs or T cells enriched from blood (not recorded which). These TCRs come from a woman aged 25 to 39 who had been exposed to COVID-19.

This rearrangement joins TRBV10-3 to TRBJ2-7; D is possibly TRBD1 (5 bases). The V and J ends lost 3 bases and 2 bases respectively, with 11 bases between them. Germline V lookup: CDR1 ENHRY, CDR2 SYGVKD. The CDR3 is made up of 14 amino acids. As DNA, the CDR3 is TGTGCCATCAGTGAATCCGACAGAACCTACGAGCAGTACTTC. Amino acid sequence: CAISESDRTYEQYF.

This clone has more than one count but fewer than ten. The chain links TRBV27 to TRBJ1-1; 7 bases align to TRBD1. V gave up 5 bases and J gave up 4 bases; unmatched junction bases: 16. The V gene's germline CDR1 is MNHEY and CDR2 SMNVEV (reference sequence). This CDR3 has 17 amino acids. CDR3 loop: CASSPQDRFAMGTEAFF. The CDR3 nucleotides read TGTGCCAGCAGTCCACAGGACAGGTTCGCTATGGGCACTGAAGCTTTCTTT.

The V and J genes are TRBV2 and TRBJ1-1; D might be TRBD1 (6 bases). CDR3 length equals 12 residues. The germline CDR1 and CDR2 sequences are SNHLY and FYNNEI. Trimming cost V 7 bases and J 3 bases, with 9 bases left between them. CDR3 region: CASTGEYTEAFF. CDR3 bases: TGTGCCAGCACAGGGGAATACACTGAAGCTTTCTTT. Looking up the rest from reference TRBV2 and TRBJ1-1 gives the full variable domain: EPEVTQTPSHQVTQMGQEVILRCVPISNHLYFYWYRQILGQKVEFLVSFYNNEISEKSEIFDDQFSVERPDGSNFTLKIRSTKLEDSAMYFCASTGEYTEAFFGQGTRLTVV.

The DNA for the CDR3 is TGTGCCAGTAGTAGATCCGGGACAGGCTCCTACGAGCAGTACTTC. It encodes CASSRSGTGSYEQYF. The V and J genes are TRBV19 and TRBJ2-7; 8 positions match TRBD1. Germline values: CDR1 LNHDA, CDR2 SQIVND (reference sequence). V lost 4 bases, J lost 0 bases, and 5 bases stayed unmatched. This CDR3 has 15 residues.

This clone was seen a handful of times. J is TRBJ1-1 and V is TRBV28; possibly TRBD1 for D (5 bases). Trimming shortened V by 4 bases and J by 4 bases, and 13 bases separated the two germline ends. CDR1 and CDR2 from the germline V gene are MDHEN and SYDVKM. CDR3 length: 14 amino acids. The CDR3 DNA sequence: TGTGCCAGCAGTTCCTCAGGGAAGGTCACTGAAGCTTTCTTT. This translates into CASSSSGKVTEAFF. The full variable domain, in which reference TRBV28 and TRBJ1-1 provide the parts outside the CDR3, is DVKVTQSSRYLVKRTGEKVFLECVQDMDHENMFWYRQDPGLGLRLIYFSYDVKMKEKGDIPEGYSVSREKKERFSLILESASTNQTSMYLCASSSSGKVTEAFFGQGTRLTVV.

The gene calls are TRBV19 and TRBJ2-3, with D unclear. Germline-derived CDR1 and CDR2 are LNHDA and SQIVND (reference sequence). This CDR3 is 12 amino acids long. Trimming cost V 6 bases and J 7 bases, with 11 bases left between them. The CDR3 DNA is TGTGCCAGTAGGGAAAACAGCCATACGCAGTATTTT. Residues: CASRENSHTQYF.

J is TRBJ1-6 and V is TRBV12-3 or TRBV12-4; unclear D gene. The V end lost 3 bases, the J end lost 6 bases, and 6 bases lay between the germline ends. The CDR3 has 13 residues. In nucleotides, the CDR3 is TGTGCCAGCAGTTTTAGCCCTAATTCACCCCTCCACTTT. Translation gives CASSFSPNSPLHF.